Listed below are T cell receptor beta chains from one sample, sequenced in a study of somatic mutations in cytotoxic T cells in rheumatoid arthritis. The protocol was immunoSEQ multiplex PCR, while the TCRdb copy is restricted to in-frame clones and leaves out a portion. The sample consists of 13,000 to 15,000 clones, around 78% of them appearing once. The sequencing input was CD8+ T cells sorted from blood. All receptors derive from an adult with rheumatoid arthritis. Each CDR3 is given with its conserved first and last residue. D genes are given only for firm matches. Where a row states a size, it is once, few, many or the class of an expanded clone; other rows omit it.

d_call	clone_size	v_call	j_call	cdr3_aa	cdr3_nt
TRBD2	NA	TRBV5-1	TRBJ2-1	CASSGGTSGAAYNEQFF	TGCGCCAGCAGCGGGGGCACTAGCGGGGCCGCGTACAATGAGCAGTTCTTC
TRBD1	NA	TRBV2	TRBJ1-2	CASSDFLRDSSGYGYTF	TGTGCCAGCAGTGATTTTTTGAGGGACAGTAGCGGCTATGGCTACACCTTC
NA	once	TRBV7-9	TRBJ2-7	CASSLGWGFDYEQYF	TGTGCCAGCAGCTTAGGATGGGGCTTTGACTACGAGCAGTACTTC
NA	NA	TRBV4-1	TRBJ1-4	CASSQGHGDAEKLFF	TGCGCCAGCAGCCAGGGACACGGTGATGCGGAAAAACTGTTTTTT
NA	NA	TRBV5-1	TRBJ2-5	CASSTADVGETQYF	TGCGCCAGCAGCACGGCCGACGTGGGAGAGACCCAGTACTTC
TRBD2	NA	TRBV2	TRBJ2-1	CASSERGGTYNEQFF	TGTGCCAGCAGTGAACGCGGGGGGACCTACAATGAGCAGTTCTTC
NA	NA	TRBV29-1	TRBJ2-3	CSVEWGARGGWRTDTQYF	TGCAGCGTTGAATGGGGGGCGCGGGGTGGGTGGCGCACAGATACGCAGTATTTT
NA	once	TRBV7-6	TRBJ1-2	CASSGGGSFGYTF	TGTGCCAGCAGTGGTGGGGGGAGTTTTGGCTACACCTTC
NA	NA	TRBV7-8	TRBJ2-1	CASSLAASDNEQFF	TGTGCCAGCAGCTTAGCGGCTAGCGACAATGAGCAGTTCTTC
TRBD2	NA	TRBV7-9	TRBJ2-7	CASSSPGLAVYEQYF	TGTGCCAGCAGCTCGCCGGGACTAGCGGTCTACGAGCAGTACTTC
TRBD2	NA	TRBV27	TRBJ2-3	CASRASGTSSDTQYF	TGTGCCAGCAGGGCAAGCGGGACCTCTTCAGATACGCAGTATTTT
NA	once	TRBV28	TRBJ1-4	CTSSSRANEKLFF	TGTACCAGCAGTTCCCGCGCTAATGAAAAACTGTTTTTT
NA	NA	TRBV7-9	TRBJ1-3	CASSLQDTSGDTIYF	TGTGCCAGCAGCTTGCAGGACACTAGCGGGGACACCATATATTTT
NA	NA	TRBV11-2	TRBJ2-7	CASSLGGAQPEPEQYF	TGTGCCAGCAGCTTAGGGGGGGCACAGCCCGAGCCCGAGCAGTACTTC
NA	NA	TRBV7-7	TRBJ2-1	CASSLIYQSEQFF	TGTGCCAGCAGCTTGATTTACCAGTCGGAGCAGTTCTTC
TRBD2	NA	TRBV27	TRBJ2-7	CASSALAGTYEQYF	TGTGCCAGCAGTGCCCTAGCGGGGACCTACGAGCAGTACTTC
NA	NA	TRBV4-1	TRBJ2-1	CASSQQANEQFF	TGCGCCAGCAGCCAACAGGCCAATGAGCAGTTCTTC
TRBD1	NA	TRBV2	TRBJ2-3	CASSRGQGATDTQYF	TGTGCCAGCAGTCGGGGACAGGGGGCAACAGATACGCAGTATTTT
NA	NA	TRBV7-9	TRBJ2-1	CASSPDIYNEQFF	TGTGCCAGCAGCCCGGACATTTACAATGAGCAGTTCTTC
NA	NA	TRBV6-1	TRBJ2-7	CASSEYEVRQSYEQYF	TGTGCCAGCAGTGAATATGAGGTACGACAGAGCTACGAGCAGTACTTC
TRBD1	once	TRBV28	TRBJ1-2	CASSRDREIGYGYTF	TGTGCCAGCAGTAGGGACAGGGAGATAGGCTATGGCTACACCTTC
TRBD1	NA	TRBV5-6	TRBJ1-2	CASRAGGFGYTF	TGTGCCAGCAGGGCAGGGGGCTTCGGCTACACCTTC
TRBD2	NA	TRBV27	TRBJ2-5	CASSLSAPWGLAGRTETQYF	TGTGCCAGCAGTTTATCGGCTCCCTGGGGACTAGCGGGACGCACTGAGACCCAGTACTTC
TRBD1	NA	TRBV5-4	TRBJ2-2	CASSPRQGAGTGELFF	TGTGCCAGCAGCCCGAGACAGGGGGCGGGGACCGGGGAGCTGTTTTTT
TRBD2	NA	TRBV6-5	TRBJ2-7	CASSYSTSGAAYEQYF	TGTGCCAGCAGTTACTCGACTAGCGGGGCGGCCTACGAGCAGTACTTC